These T cell receptor beta chains were read from a single sample in a study of control samples from healthy donors and cancer patients. Clones were sequenced by immunoSEQ multiplex PCR, and TCRdb holds only the in-frame ones, with some missing. The sample's table shows about 210,000 clones. The specimen was blood. The origin of the receptors is a woman aged 25 to 45 in good health. Both conserved end residues are part of each CDR3. D genes are given only for firm matches.

>TRBJ1-5|TRBV27|TRBD1
TGTGCCAGCAGGATGGCTACAGGGACAGGCAATAGCAATCAGCCCCAGCATTTT
CASRMATGTGNSNQPQHF
>TRBJ1-2|TRBV30|.
TGTGCCTGGAGTGGTCAGGGCCATGGCTACACCTTC
CAWSGQGHGYTF
>TRBJ2-3|TRBV7-7|.
TGTGCTAGCAGCCCACGGACCTTTAGCACAGATACGCAGTATTTT
CASSPRTFSTDTQYF
>TRBJ2-3|TRBV27|TRBD2
TGTGCCAGCAGGTATAGCGGGGGGGCAGATACGCAGTATTTT
CASRYSGGADTQYF
>TRBJ2-7|TRBV18|.
TGTGCCAGCTCACCTGTCGTTAACTACGAGCAGTACTTC
CASSPVVNYEQYF
>TRBJ1-6|TRBV28|TRBD1
TGTGCCAGCAGCCCGGGACAGGGATTATATAATTCACCCCTCCACTTT
CASSPGQGLYNSPLHF
>TRBJ2-7|TRBV18|TRBD1
TGTGCCAGCTCACCAGTCGGACAGGGCATCGAGCAGTACTTC
CASSPVGQGIEQYF
>TRBJ2-2|TRBV4-1|TRBD2
TGCGCCAGCAGCCAAGGGACTAGCGGGGGTATGAACACCGGGGAGCTGTTTTTT
CASSQGTSGGMNTGELFF
>TRBJ1-4|TRBV7-9|TRBD1
TGTGCCAGCAGCACTCGGGAGTCTACAGGGGTTAGTGAAAAACTGTTTTTT
CASSTRESTGVSEKLFF
>TRBJ1-1|TRBV19|.
TGTGCCAGTAGTGCCTTATCAGGGGCGTTGAACACTGAAGCTTTCTTT
CASSALSGALNTEAFF
>TRBJ2-7|TRBV30|TRBD1
TGTGCCTGGAGGTCCGGGACAGGAGCTTACGAGCAGTACTTC
CAWRSGTGAYEQYF